This entry lists 5 T cell receptor beta chains sequenced from one sample in a study of CD8+ T cells in alopecia areata. After isolation, RNA underwent reverse transcription to generate cDNA as the sequencing template. The method was immunoSEQ multiplex PCR; TCRdb's version includes in-frame clones alone and lacks a portion of them. The profile shows around 150,000 clones, roughly 60% of them singletons. Material: CD4+ T cells sorted from blood. These receptors originate from a human donor in good health.

The CDR3 region is CASALGLAGLETQYF. CDR3 nucleotide sequence: TGTGCCAGCGCCTTGGGGCTAGCGGGACTGGAGACCCAGTACTTC. This chain links TRBV28 with TRBJ2-5; 9 bases are shared with TRBD2. Germline values: CDR1 MDHEN, CDR2 SYDVKM. The CDR3 runs to 15 residues. The V and J ends lost 8 bases and 5 bases, in that order; junction bases with no gene match: 12. The whole variable domain, remainder taken from reference TRBV28 and TRBJ2-5, is DVKVTQSSRYLVKRTGEKVFLECVQDMDHENMFWYRQDPGLGLRLIYFSYDVKMKEKGDIPEGYSVSREKKERFSLILESASTNQTSMYLCASALGLAGLETQYFGPGTRLLVL.

The chain uses TRBV27 and TRBJ2-3; 7 nucleotides line up with TRBD1. The ends lost 6 bases at V and 0 bases at J; junction bases unmatched: 3. The CDR3 spans 14 residues. The germline CDR1 and CDR2 sequences are MNHEY and SMNVEV (reference sequence). CDR3 DNA sequence: TGTGCCAGCAGGGGGACAGTGAGCACAGATACGCAGTATTTT. This gives the protein CASRGTVSTDTQYF.

The genes are TRBV30 and TRBJ1-2, with a possible D match to TRBD1 (6 bases). The CDR3 totals 14 residues. The V gene's germline CDR1 is GTSNPN and CDR2 SVGIG (reference sequence). V dropped 4 bases and J dropped 2 bases, with 14 bases sitting between them. Here the CDR3 reads CAWTPGQTNYGYTF. CDR3 sequence (DNA): TGTGCCTGGACGCCCGGACAGACGAACTATGGCTACACCTTC.

This clone was observed a few times. V is TRBV11-2 and J is TRBJ1-1; possibly TRBD1 for D (6 bases). This CDR3 comprises 18 residues. The V end lost 5 bases, the J end lost 4 bases, and 26 bases lay between the germline ends. Germline assignment: CDR1 SGHAT and CDR2 FQNNGV. CDR3 bases: TGTGCCAGCAGCCCAGGGGTTATGTCGGGGGCGCGGAGCACTGAAGCTTTCTTT. This codes for CASSPGVMSGARSTEAFF.

This chain connects TRBV7-8 to TRBJ2-1, with D tentatively TRBD1 (5 bases). V lost 1 base to trimming and J lost 4 bases, with 8 bases between them. Germline V CDR1 and CDR2: SGHVS, FQNEAQ. CDR3 size: 14 residues. CDR3 protein: CASSLGAGYNEQFF. The CDR3 DNA reads as TGTGCCAGCAGCTTAGGAGCAGGGTACAATGAGCAGTTCTTC.